This entry lists 28 T cell receptor beta chains sequenced from one sample in a study of cytomegalovirus exposure and HLA in healthy donors. The PCR made use of 60 Vbeta and 13 Jbeta primers. Produced via immunoSEQ multiplex PCR; TCRdb's table is partial and in-frame only. The sample gives approximately 130,000 clones, roughly 79% of which show up once; about 2.9% is in the top ten. The specimen was PBMCs. Every receptor here comes from a boy aged 2 to 9 in good health and CMV-seronegative.

This chain connects TRBV5-4 to TRBJ1-2; the match to TRBD1 covers 9 bases. Trimming at V came to 0 bases and at J to 10 bases, leaving 4 bases not matched to a gene. Per the germline V gene, CDR1 is SGHNT and CDR2 is YYREEE (reference sequence). The CDR3 has 13 residues. The CDR3 loop is CASSLDRTGAYTF. CDR3 DNA sequence: TGTGCCAGCAGCTTGGACCGGACAGGGGCCTACACCTTC.

The gene calls are TRBV7-2 and TRBJ1-1, with unresolved D. CDR3 size: 18 residues. Germline-derived CDR1 and CDR2 are SGHTA and FQGNSA. Deletions cut 5 bases from V and 4 bases from J, with 26 bases between. The DNA of the CDR3 is TGTGCCAGCAGCCCCCAGGTGGCGGGAATCGGAGTGGGCACTGAAGCTTTCTTT. Amino acid sequence: CASSPQVAGIGVGTEAFF.

The chain couples TRBV5-6 to TRBJ2-3; a possible D gene is TRBD2 (6 bases). Germline lookup yields CDR1 SGHDT and CDR2 YYEEEE. This CDR3 comprises 14 residues. The V end was cut by 0 bases, the J end by 4 bases, with 9 bases between. The CDR3 reads CASSLAGSSDTQYF. Here the CDR3 DNA reads TGTGCCAGCAGCTTGGCCGGGAGCTCAGATACGCAGTATTTT.

V usage is TRBV6-5 and J usage is TRBJ2-2, with D possibly TRBD1 on 6 matching bases. The germline V gene has CDR1 MNHEY and CDR2 SVGAGI. V lost 10 bases, J lost 7 bases, and 13 bases lay in between. The CDR3 has 12 residues. CDR3 loop: CAIQGPLGELFF. As DNA, the CDR3 is TGTGCCATCCAGGGGCCCCTCGGGGAGCTGTTTTTT.

V and J are TRBV19 and TRBJ2-1; 7 bases are shared with TRBD1. Looked up from germline, CDR1 is LNHDA and CDR2 is SQIVND (reference sequence). CDR3 length equals 15 residues. The V gene end was trimmed by 4 bases and the J gene end by 4 bases; junction bases not matched to a gene: 7. This CDR3 is CASSTPEGAYNEQFF. DNA of the CDR3: TGTGCCAGTAGTACTCCCGAGGGGGCTTACAATGAGCAGTTCTTC.

Here the CDR3 DNA reads TGTGCCAGCAGCCTCCTGGGACAGAGCCCCGGCACCGGGGAGCTGTTTTTT. Its translation: CASSLLGQSPGTGELFF. The V and J genes are TRBV5-5 and TRBJ2-2; 7 positions agree with TRBD1. J was trimmed by 4 bases and V by 4 bases; bases with no gene match: 13. The germline gives CDR1 SGHKS, CDR2 YYEKEE (reference sequence). This CDR3 comprises 17 residues.

V usage is TRBV5-1 and J usage is TRBJ2-1; possible D gene TRBD2, 6 bases. Germline-derived CDR1 and CDR2 are SGHRS and YFSETQ. This CDR3 region has 17 residues. Trimming took 4 bases from V and 5 from J, leaving 22 bases between them. CDR3 sequence (DNA): TGCGCCAGCAGCCTAGACGGGAGCGGAAGGTTTAACAATGAGCAGTTCTTC. It translates to CASSLDGSGRFNNEQFF.

The chain employs TRBV27 and TRBJ2-1, with D possibly being TRBD2 (6 bases). CDR3 length: 16 amino acids. V dropped 6 bases and J dropped 4 bases, with 19 bases sitting between them. The germline gives CDR1 MNHEY, CDR2 SMNVEV (reference sequence). CDR3 sequence reads: CASSYLDSGPYNEQFF. In DNA form, the CDR3 reads TGTGCCAGCAGCTACCTCGACAGCGGGCCTTACAATGAGCAGTTCTTC.

V gene TRBV6-5 combines with J gene TRBJ1-1; D gene uncertain. The CDR3 is 14 amino acids. CDR1 is MNHEY and CDR2 is SVGAGI in the germline V gene. V was trimmed by 8 bases and J by 0 bases, leaving 13 bases between them. The CDR3 nucleotides are TGTGCCAGCTCGGAGACGAACATGAACACTGAAGCTTTCTTT. The encoded protein is CASSETNMNTEAFF.

V gene TRBV15 combines with J gene TRBJ2-3; 7 bases agree with TRBD2. This CDR3 region has 17 residues. Germline trimming cut 3 bases from V and 1 base from J; bases unmatched to any gene: 10. The germline CDR1 and CDR2 sequences are LNHNV and YYDKDF (reference sequence). The CDR3 DNA follows: TGTGCCACCAGCAGGCCCTCGGGGCTAGCGGGCACAGATACGCAGTATTTT. Protein: CATSRPSGLAGTDTQYF.

The sample holds one count of this clone. V and J are TRBV6-4 and TRBJ2-3; D may be TRBD2 (6 bases). The CDR3 runs 16 residues. Per germline, CDR1 MRHNA and CDR2 SNTAGT. V shed 0 bases and J shed 1 base, with 11 bases lying between them. CDR3 sequence: CASSDSGGKGTDTQYF. As DNA, the CDR3 is TGTGCCAGCAGTGACTCTGGCGGGAAGGGCACAGATACGCAGTATTTT.

This chain links TRBV6-1 with TRBJ1-1, with unresolved D. Germline-derived CDR1 and CDR2 are MNHNS and SASEGT. CDR3 length: 13 residues. Trimming pared 6 bases from V and 5 bases from J, leaving 13 bases between. This chain's CDR3 is CASRTPSGTEAFF. In DNA form, the CDR3 reads TGTGCCAGCAGAACCCCTAGCGGGACTGAAGCTTTCTTT.

The V and J genes are TRBV5-8 and TRBJ2-3; 8 nucleotides match TRBD2. The J segment lost 3 bases and the V segment lost 0 bases, leaving 0 bases of the junction unmatched. The V gene's germline CDR1 is SGHTS and CDR2 YDEGEE. The CDR3 is 14 amino acids. CDR3 amino acids: CASSLASGTDTQYF. In DNA, the CDR3 is TGTGCCAGCAGCTTGGCTAGCGGGACAGATACGCAGTATTTT.

The genes are TRBV5-1 and TRBJ2-5; 8 nucleotides line up with TRBD1. The end of the DNA fits TRBJ2-7 better, so the J call may be wrong. The CDR3 is 16 residues long. Germline CDR1 reads SGHRS; CDR2 reads YFSETQ. CDR3 residues: CASSREGRGLTYEQYF. The CDR3, as DNA: TGCGCCAGCAGCCGGGAAGGCAGGGGGCTTACCTACGAGCAGTACTTC.

The chain recombines TRBV5-1 with TRBJ1-1, with 8 bases that match TRBD1. Looked up from germline, CDR1 is SGHRS and CDR2 is YFSETQ. CDR3 length equals 14 residues. The junction had 3 bases not matched to a gene; V was cut back by 4 bases and J by 1 base. DNA for the CDR3: TGCGCCAGCAGCACGACAGGGGAGAACACTGAAGCTTTCTTT. Translation gives CASSTTGENTEAFF.

J is TRBJ2-6 and V is TRBV9; tentatively, D is TRBD1 (5 bases). The germline gives CDR1 SGDLS, CDR2 YYNGEE. The length of the CDR3 is 20 residues. Trimming removed 3 bases from V and 0 bases from J, with 22 bases in between. The CDR3 DNA sequence: TGTGCCAGCAGCGGTCGACATATAGGGGATTCGTACTCTGGGGCCAACGTCCTGACTTTC. It translates to CASSGRHIGDSYSGANVLTF.

The chain is built from TRBV4-2 and TRBJ1-1; D perhaps matches TRBD1 (6 bases). Per germline, CDR1 LGHNA and CDR2 YNFKEQ. V shed 3 bases and J shed 8 bases, with 7 bases lying between them. The CDR3 sequence is 11 residues long. CDR3 nucleotide sequence: TGTGCCAGCAGCCAGGGGACAGAAGCTTTCTTT. Its protein product is CASSQGTEAFF.

The chain couples TRBV7-9 to TRBJ2-1, with 7 positions matching TRBD2. The CDR3 has 16 residues. From germline, CDR1 is SEHNR and CDR2 FQNEAQ (reference sequence). V was pared by 0 bases and J by 0 bases, with 2 bases of the junction left unmatched. For the CDR3, the DNA is TGTGCCAGCAGCTTAGCGCGGGAGTTCTCCTACAATGAGCAGTTCTTC. Translation: CASSLAREFSYNEQFF.

In its sample, this clone was seen a few times. This sequence joins TRBV4-3 and TRBJ1-4; D is perhaps TRBD1 (5 bases). The germline V and J ends were trimmed by 0 bases and 5 bases, with 10 bases remaining between them. CDR3 length equals 15 residues. Germline assignment: CDR1 LGHNA and CDR2 YSLEER. CDR3 residues: CASSQESAGNEKLFF. In DNA, the CDR3 is TGCGCCAGCAGCCAAGAATCCGCAGGGAATGAAAAACTGTTTTTT.

The V gene is TRBV6-1, the J gene TRBJ2-1; 7 bases map to TRBD2. The CDR3 consists of 15 residues. V was pared by 8 bases and J by 0 bases, with 7 bases of the junction left unmatched. Germline CDR1 is MNHNS and CDR2 is SASEGT. The CDR3 DNA is TGTGCCAGCGGTATAGGCGGGGGCTCCTACAATGAGCAGTTCTTC. Its translation is CASGIGGGSYNEQFF.

The CDR3: CASSSRTGVGADTQYF. In DNA, the CDR3 is TGTGCCAGCAGCTCAAGGACAGGGGTAGGGGCAGATACGCAGTATTTT. The chain employs TRBV11-2 and TRBJ2-3; TRBD1 aligns across 9 bases. The J segment lost 4 bases and the V segment lost 4 bases, leaving 9 bases of the junction unmatched. Germline values: CDR1 SGHAT, CDR2 FQNNGV. The CDR3 sequence is 16 residues long. Based on the CDR3 plus reference TRBV11-2 and TRBJ2-3, the full variable domain is EAGVAQSPRYKIIEKRQSVAFWCNPISGHATLYWYQQILGQGPKLLIQFQNNGVVDDSQLPKDRFSAERLKGVDSTLKIQPAKLEDSAVYLCASSSRTGVGADTQYFGPGTRLTVL.

J is TRBJ2-3 and V is TRBV6-4; TRBD2 agrees at 8 bases. Germline CDR1 is MRHNA and CDR2 is SNTAGT. V lost 5 bases to trimming and J lost 3 bases; unmatched junction nucleotides: 7. There are 15 residues in the CDR3. CDR3: CASSLAAGETDTQYF. DNA of the CDR3: TGTGCCAGCAGTTTAGCAGCGGGGGAGACAGATACGCAGTATTTT.

Concerning this clone itself: One end of the junction fails to match germline, which may point to a read error. V gene TRBV29-1 combines with J gene TRBJ1-4, with 8 bases lining up with TRBD1. CDR3 size: 13 residues. CDR1 is SQVTM, CDR2 ANQGSEA, per germline. CDR3 protein: CSVDGGPGQGRIF. The CDR3 bases are TGCAGCGTTGATGGTGGACCTGGACAGGGTAGGATTTTT.

J is TRBJ2-2 and V is TRBV4-1, with TRBD1 identical over 7 bases. Trimming at V came to 4 bases and at J to 1 base, leaving 3 bases not matched to a gene. Germline loops: CDR1 MGHRA, CDR2 YSYEKL. The CDR3 is 15 residues long. The DNA for the CDR3 is TGCGCCAGCAGCCGGGACAGAAAGAACACCGGGGAGCTGTTTTTT. Translation gives CASSRDRKNTGELFF.

Points on this clone: The same CDR3 can be traced to other DNA sequences in this sample. The DNA for the CDR3 is TGTGCCAGCAGCTTAGCAGACAGGGGTGACTATGGCTACACCTTC. Amino acids: CASSLADRGDYGYTF. J is TRBJ1-2 and V is TRBV7-9, with 8 bases identical to TRBD1. Germline trimming cut 0 bases from V and 3 bases from J; bases unmatched to any gene: 3. CDR3 length equals 15 residues. Germline V gene lookup returns CDR1 SEHNR and CDR2 FQNEAQ (reference sequence).

This clone was found once. The chain recombines TRBV5-4 with TRBJ2-2; the match to TRBD1 covers 7 bases. After removal of 2 bases from V and 6 bases from J, the junction contained 7 bases not matched to a gene. In germline, CDR1 is SGHNT, CDR2 YYREEE (reference sequence). This CDR3 has 15 residues. The CDR3, as DNA: TGTGCCAGCAGCTTTCGACAGGGTAACCCCGGGGAGCTGTTTTTT. Protein product: CASSFRQGNPGELFF. The full variable domain, with the rest looked up from reference TRBV5-4 and TRBJ2-2, is ETGVTQSPTHLIKTRGQQVTLRCSSQSGHNTVSWYQQALGQGPQFIFQYYREEENGRGNFPPRFSGLQFPNYSSELNVNALELDDSALYLCASSFRQGNPGELFFGEGSRLTVL.

The chain carries TRBV28 and TRBJ1-1; a possible D gene is TRBD1 (5 bases). This CDR3 has 15 amino acids. Trimming took 6 bases from V and 5 from J, leaving 19 bases between them. Germline CDR1 is MDHEN and CDR2 is SYDVKM. This chain's CDR3 is CASSLNMGRGTEAFF. In nucleotides, the CDR3 is TGTGCCAGCAGCCTAAATATGGGGCGGGGAACTGAAGCTTTCTTT.

The chain joins TRBV20-1 to TRBJ1-4, with no clear D. Germline CDR1 and CDR2: DFQATT and SNEGSKA (reference sequence). With 3 bases removed from V and 8 bases from J, the gap between germline ends came to 7 bases. CDR3 length equals 11 residues. In DNA form, the CDR3 reads TGCAGTGCTAGCTGGGCGGAAAAACTGTTTTTT. Amino acids: CSASWAEKLFF.